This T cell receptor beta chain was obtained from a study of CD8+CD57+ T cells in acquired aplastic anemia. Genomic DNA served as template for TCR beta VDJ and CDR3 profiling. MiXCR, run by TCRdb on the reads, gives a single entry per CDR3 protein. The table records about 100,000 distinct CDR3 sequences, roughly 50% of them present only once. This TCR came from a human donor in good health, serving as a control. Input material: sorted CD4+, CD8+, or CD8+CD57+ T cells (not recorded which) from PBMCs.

CDR3 sequence: CSVVQVGYGYTF. CDR3 nucleotides: TGCAGCGTTGTTCAGGTGGGCTATGGCTACACCTTC. The V call is TRBV29-1, the J call TRBJ1-2; D is ambiguous. Per the germline V gene, CDR1 is SQVTM and CDR2 is ANQGSEA. The V end was cut by 4 bases, the J end by 4 bases, with 10 bases between. The length of the CDR3 is 12 residues.